This TCR beta chain derives from a study of control samples from healthy donors and cancer patients (dated by TCRdb to 2018 to 2021). This clone was detected once. Its specific antigen is unknown. One base away there is no much larger clone; base qualities are not given. The protocol used for the library was the immunoSEQ multiplex PCR assay. TCRdb stores this immuneACCESS table with in-frame sequences only. Part of the clones is absent; in the studies checked, under half of the shortfall reflects unresolved V genes, and no reason is known for the rest. Counted in this sample were some 250,000 clones; roughly 82% of them appeared once. About an eighth of the sample is held by the ten biggest clonotypes. At the junction V is shortened by 3 bases and J by 0 bases, with 12 bases in between. From a lookup of the germline V gene (reference sequence), CDR1 and CDR2 are SGHNT and YYREEE. Inclusive of the bounding cysteine and phenylalanine, the CDR3 is 16 residues long. CDR3 DNA only is kept here, 48 bases in frame from base 1.

This TCR was sampled from a woman aged 60-70 years with lung cancer. The sample consisted of PBMCs. Recombination linked TRBV5-4 to TRBJ1-4; tentative D gene TRBD1, with 5 bases matching. The CDR3 corresponds to CASSSGRGTTNEKLFF. The nucleotides are TGTGCCAGCAGCTCAGGGAGAGGGACAACTAATGAAAAACTGTTTTTT.